The 27 T cell receptor beta chains reported below all come from one sample, sequenced in a study of shared clonotypes between healthy human individuals. TCRdb keeps only in-frame clones here, not all; method: immunoSEQ multiplex PCR. This sample yields around 600,000 clones, of which about 95% are seen a single time; over 0.1% belongs to the top ten. In the naive CD8 group, cells lacked CD45RO and were positively selected for CCR7, so terminally differentiated effector memory CD45RA+ cells were left out. The specimen sequenced was naive CD8+ T cells sorted from blood. The receptors shown here come from a woman aged 25 to 45 in good health.

Here the CDR3 reads CASSPQPSVPYEQYF. DNA of the CDR3: TGTGCCAGCAGCCCTCAGCCGTCTGTCCCCTACGAGCAGTACTTC. V is TRBV7-8 and J is TRBJ2-7; unclear D gene. The germline V gene encodes CDR1 SGHVS and CDR2 FQNEAQ. CDR3 size: 15 residues. V gave up 5 bases and J gave up 2 bases, with 16 bases separating them.

J is TRBJ1-1 and V is TRBV5-6, with D tentatively TRBD1 (5 bases). Germline-derived CDR1 and CDR2 are SGHDT and YYEEEE. The germline V and J ends were trimmed by 3 bases and 7 bases, with 13 bases remaining between them. CDR3 length: 13 amino acids. CDR3 sequence (DNA): TGTGCCAGCAGCTCGGGACCGCGCGATGAAGCTTTCTTT. It codes for CASSSGPRDEAFF.

The chain carries TRBV7-9 and TRBJ2-5; a possible D gene is TRBD2 (7 bases). Germline-derived CDR1 and CDR2 are SEHNR and FQNEAQ (reference sequence). This CDR3 comprises 14 residues. V lost 5 bases to trimming and J lost 5 bases, with 15 bases between them. The CDR3 DNA follows: TGTGCCAGCAGCCAGGGGTTGCGGGAGGAGACCCAGTACTTC. It encodes CASSQGLREETQYF.

V and J are TRBV5-6 and TRBJ2-7, with 12 bases aligning to TRBD2. Trimming cost V 4 bases and J 7 bases; bases outside gene matches: 12. This CDR3 spans 16 amino acids. CDR1 is SGHDT and CDR2 is YYEEEE in the germline V gene. The CDR3 spells CASSRGLAGGSWEQYF. CDR3 in DNA: TGTGCCAGCAGCCGGGGGCTAGCGGGAGGGTCGTGGGAGCAGTACTTC. The full variable domain, in which reference TRBV5-6 and TRBJ2-7 provide the parts outside the CDR3, is DAGVTQSPTHLIKTRGQQVTLRCSPKSGHDTVSWYQQALGQGPQFIFQYYEEEERQRGNFPDRFSGHQFPNYSSELNVNALLLGDSALYLCASSRGLAGGSWEQYFGPGTRLTVT.

The table lists this clone with a count of one. J is TRBJ2-3 and V is TRBV9, with 8 bases identical to TRBD2. Looked up from germline, CDR1 is SGDLS and CDR2 is YYNGEE. This CDR3 is 15 amino acids long. The V gene end was trimmed by 1 base and the J gene end by 4 bases; junction bases not matched to a gene: 5. The CDR3: CASSVSRAGADTQYF. In nucleotides, the CDR3 is TGTGCCAGCAGCGTATCAAGAGCGGGGGCAGATACGCAGTATTTT. The whole variable domain, filled in from reference TRBV9 and TRBJ2-3, reads DSGVTQTPKHLITATGQRVTLRCSPRSGDLSVYWYQQSLDQGLQFLIQYYNGEERAKGNILERFSAQQFPDLHSELNLSSLELGDSALYFCASSVSRAGADTQYFGPGTRLTVL.

The V call is TRBV5-4, the J call TRBJ1-2, with a tentative D call TRBD1 (5 bases). CDR3 length: 14 amino acids. Germline V gene lookup returns CDR1 SGHNT and CDR2 YYREEE (reference sequence). V was shortened by 4 bases and J by 5 bases, with 15 bases between the two germline ends. CDR3: CASSLYLDTYGYTF. CDR3 sequence (DNA): TGTGCCAGCAGCCTATATTTGGACACATATGGCTACACCTTC.

DNA for the CDR3: TGCGCCAGCAGCCAAGATCAGAGGACAGACTACGAGCAGTACTTC. This gives the protein CASSQDQRTDYEQYF. This chain uses TRBV4-1 with TRBJ2-7; a possible D gene is TRBD1 (6 bases). Germline assignment: CDR1 MGHRA and CDR2 YSYEKL. The CDR3 totals 15 residues. Deletions cut 0 bases from V and 3 bases from J, with 12 bases between.

This clone was seen a handful of times. This sample also contains other DNA sequences that code for the same CDR3. The genes are TRBV20-1 and TRBJ2-5; D not resolved. Trimming shortened V by 7 bases and J by 4 bases, and 1 base separated the two germline ends. Germline loops: CDR1 DFQATT, CDR2 SNEGSKA (reference sequence). The CDR3 has 8 residues. As DNA, the CDR3 is TGCAGTGTAGAGACCCAGTACTTC. Translation gives CSVETQYF.

In its sample, this clone was seen a few times. The genes are TRBV9 and TRBJ2-7; D is unresolved. Germline values: CDR1 SGDLS, CDR2 YYNGEE. V lost 0 bases and J 6 bases, leaving 10 bases between the germline ends. There are 13 residues in the CDR3. CDR3 bases: TGTGCCAGCAGCGTAGGTAGGGCTGGCGAGCAGTACTTC. Protein product: CASSVGRAGEQYF.

This rearrangement joins TRBV4-2 to TRBJ2-7; no reliable D call. This CDR3 is 14 amino acids long. Germline lookup yields CDR1 LGHNA and CDR2 YNFKEQ. V lost 1 base and J 1 base, leaving 8 bases between the germline ends. This chain's CDR3 is CASSQGSQSYEQYF. CDR3 DNA: TGTGCCAGCAGCCAAGGCAGTCAATCCTACGAGCAGTACTTC.

The J gene is TRBJ2-7, the V gene TRBV6-1; 7 nucleotides match TRBD2. With 6 bases clipped from V and 0 bases from J, the junction kept 8 bases outside the gene matches. This CDR3 is built from 15 residues. Germline V gene lookup returns CDR1 MNHNS and CDR2 SASEGT. This CDR3 is CASRVYGGSSYEQYF. DNA for the CDR3: TGTGCCAGCAGGGTTTATGGCGGGAGCTCCTACGAGCAGTACTTC.

The rearrangement uses TRBV4-2 and TRBJ2-7, with D perhaps given as TRBD1 or TRBD2 (5 bases each). Between the trimmed V and J ends, which lost 1 base and 0 bases, there was a span of 10 bases. Germline assignment: CDR1 LGHNA and CDR2 YNFKEQ. CDR3 length: 15 amino acids. CDR3 nucleotide sequence: TGTGCCAGCAGCCAAGGAATGGGACCCTCCTACGAGCAGTACTTC. It is translated as CASSQGMGPSYEQYF.

V gene TRBV28 combines with J gene TRBJ2-6, with unresolved D. V lost 5 bases and J lost 0, with 17 bases in between. Germline CDR1 and CDR2: MDHEN and SYDVKM. This CDR3 spans 18 amino acids. The CDR3 spells CASSKFWWAASGANVLTF. The CDR3 DNA reads as TGTGCCAGCAGTAAATTTTGGTGGGCTGCCTCTGGGGCCAACGTCCTGACTTTC.

In DNA form, the CDR3 reads TGCGCCAGCAGCCCAACAGGGGGGGCCTACAATGAGCAGTTCTTC. It encodes CASSPTGGAYNEQFF. The genes are TRBV4-1 and TRBJ2-1; D is perhaps TRBD1 (8 bases). The CDR3 sequence is 15 residues long. Germline CDR1 is MGHRA and CDR2 is YSYEKL. V lost 4 bases and J 2 bases, leaving 12 bases between the germline ends.

This rearrangement joins TRBV19 to TRBJ1-5, with 8 bases identical to TRBD1. CDR1 and CDR2 (germline): LNHDA, SQIVND (reference sequence). With 3 bases clipped from V and 5 bases from J, the junction kept 6 bases outside the gene matches. This CDR3 comprises 15 residues. CDR3 sequence: CASSMDREGYQPQHF. The CDR3 nucleotides are TGTGCCAGTAGTATGGACAGGGAAGGGTATCAGCCCCAGCATTTT.

This clone appeared once. This chain joins TRBV4-1 and TRBJ2-7; D may correspond to TRBD1 or TRBD2 (5 bases each). CDR1 MGHRA and CDR2 YSYEKL come from the germline V gene. The CDR3 covers 19 residues. V was shortened by 4 bases and J by 0 bases, with 25 bases between the two germline ends. CDR3 in amino acids: CASSPSWDRPALSSYEQYF. CDR3 nucleotide sequence: TGCGCCAGCAGCCCATCTTGGGACCGACCGGCCCTAAGCTCCTACGAGCAGTACTTC.

V and J are TRBV27 and TRBJ2-5; D may match TRBD1 or TRBD2 (5 bases each). The ends were cut back, 8 bases at V and 0 bases at J, with 13 bases in the middle. There are 14 residues in the CDR3. The germline V gene encodes CDR1 MNHEY and CDR2 SMNVEV (reference sequence). The CDR3 region is CASWRRQNQETQYF. The CDR3 region has the DNA TGTGCCAGCTGGAGGCGACAGAACCAAGAGACCCAGTACTTC.

V gene TRBV9 combines with J gene TRBJ2-5; D is possibly TRBD1 or TRBD2 (5 bases each). The germline V gene encodes CDR1 SGDLS and CDR2 YYNGEE. CDR3 length: 15 amino acids. Trimming took 0 bases from V and 5 from J, leaving 14 bases between them. DNA for the CDR3: TGTGCCAGCAGCGTAGCTGGGGGTCTCGGGGAGACCCAGTACTTC. Its protein product is CASSVAGGLGETQYF. Full variable domain (missing parts from reference TRBV9 and TRBJ2-5): DSGVTQTPKHLITATGQRVTLRCSPRSGDLSVYWYQQSLDQGLQFLIQYYNGEERAKGNILERFSAQQFPDLHSELNLSSLELGDSALYFCASSVAGGLGETQYFGPGTRLLVL.

The chain has TRBV27 and TRBJ1-1; D may be TRBD1 (6 bases). The CDR3 is 14 amino acids. Trimming stripped 3 bases from V and 13 bases from J, with 21 bases between. In germline, CDR1 is MNHEY, CDR2 SMNVEV (reference sequence). The CDR3 DNA follows: TGTGCCAGCAGTTTTTCCGGGGGGGGGCCGGCGAGTTTCTTT. Translation gives CASSFSGGGPASFF.

The chain links TRBV4-1 to TRBJ1-3; no clear D gene. V was shortened by 4 bases and J by 0 bases, with 13 bases between the two germline ends. Germline V gives CDR1 MGHRA, CDR2 YSYEKL. This CDR3 has 16 residues. CDR3 sequence: CASSPDEGDSGNTIYF. The CDR3 DNA follows: TGCGCCAGCAGCCCCGATGAAGGCGACTCTGGAAACACCATATATTTT.

V is TRBV15 and J is TRBJ2-7, with TRBD1 matching 9 bases. The CDR3 length is 15 residues. The germline V gene has CDR1 LNHNV and CDR2 YYDKDF (reference sequence). Germline trimming cut 3 bases from V and 2 bases from J; bases unmatched to any gene: 5. This chain's CDR3 is CATSSNRGPPYEQYF. The CDR3 DNA reads TGTGCCACCAGCAGTAACAGGGGGCCCCCCTACGAGCAGTACTTC.

The chain carries TRBV7-8 and TRBJ1-2; TRBD1 is a possible D gene (5 bases). V was shortened by 1 base and J by 4 bases, with 13 bases between the two germline ends. CDR3 length: 15 residues. Germline V CDR1 and CDR2: SGHVS, FQNEAQ. The CDR3 loop reads CASSLVAGKAYGYTF. For the CDR3, the DNA is TGTGCCAGCAGCTTAGTGGCAGGGAAGGCCTATGGCTACACCTTC.

Only one count was recorded for this clone. In DNA form, the CDR3 reads TGTGCCAGCAGTATGGGACTAGCGTCGGCCTACGAGCAGTACTTC. Protein: CASSMGLASAYEQYF. V is TRBV27 and J is TRBJ2-7; 10 bases are a match to TRBD2. The CDR3 is 15 amino acids. V shed 5 bases and J 2 bases; nucleotides not matched to a gene: 6. Germline CDR1 MNHEY, CDR2 SMNVEV (reference sequence).

This chain links TRBV27 with TRBJ1-2; the match to TRBD1 covers 11 bases. The ends lost 5 bases at V and 5 bases at J; junction bases unmatched: 10. Germline CDR1 reads MNHEY; CDR2 reads SMNVEV (reference sequence). The CDR3 sequence is 16 residues long. The CDR3 spells CASSGQGALAIYGYTF. DNA for the CDR3: TGTGCCAGCAGTGGACAGGGGGCGTTAGCGATTTATGGCTACACCTTC.

As regards this clone: Other DNA sequences in this specimen translate into the identical CDR3. The V and J genes are TRBV7-9 and TRBJ2-1; D is perhaps TRBD1 or TRBD2 (5 bases each). Germline V gene lookup returns CDR1 SEHNR and CDR2 FQNEAQ (reference sequence). Trimming stripped 5 bases from V and 0 bases from J, with 11 bases between. This CDR3 comprises 15 residues. CDR3 nucleotides: TGTGCCAGCAGCCCCCCAGGGAGCTCCTACAATGAGCAGTTCTTC. This encodes CASSPPGSSYNEQFF.

CDR3: CASSRMRGRATDTQYF. In DNA form, the CDR3 reads TGTGCCAGCAGCCGCATGCGGGGGCGGGCCACAGATACGCAGTATTTT. This chain links TRBV7-8 with TRBJ2-3; a possible D gene is TRBD2 (7 bases). The CDR3 extends over 16 amino acids. The germline V gene encodes CDR1 SGHVS and CDR2 FQNEAQ. V was cut by 5 bases and J by 2 bases, with 17 bases left in between.

This clone was observed a single time. The chain uses TRBV9 and TRBJ2-2, with D perhaps given as TRBD1 or TRBD2 (5 bases each). Per the germline V gene, CDR1 is SGDLS and CDR2 is YYNGEE. CDR3 length equals 13 residues. The V end was cut by 7 bases, the J end by 2 bases, with 9 bases between. This CDR3 is CASEGTNTGELFF. The CDR3 nucleotides are TGTGCCAGCGAGGGGACCAACACCGGGGAGCTGTTTTTT.